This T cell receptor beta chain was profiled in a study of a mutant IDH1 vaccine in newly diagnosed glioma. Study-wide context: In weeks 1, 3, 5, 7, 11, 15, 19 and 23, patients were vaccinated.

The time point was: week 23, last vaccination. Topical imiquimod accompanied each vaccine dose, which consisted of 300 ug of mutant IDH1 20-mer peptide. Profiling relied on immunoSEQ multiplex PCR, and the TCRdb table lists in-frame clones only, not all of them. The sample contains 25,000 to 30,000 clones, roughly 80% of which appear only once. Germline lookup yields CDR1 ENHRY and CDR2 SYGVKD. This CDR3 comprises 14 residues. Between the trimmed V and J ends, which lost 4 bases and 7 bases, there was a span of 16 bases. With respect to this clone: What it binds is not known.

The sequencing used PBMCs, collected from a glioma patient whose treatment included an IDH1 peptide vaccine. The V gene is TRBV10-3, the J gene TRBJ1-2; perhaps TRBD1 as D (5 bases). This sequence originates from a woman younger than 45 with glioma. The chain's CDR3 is CAISVGRGAVGYTF. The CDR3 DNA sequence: TGTGCCATCAGTGTCGGGAGGGGAGCGGTTGGCTACACCTTC.